What follows describes a single T cell receptor (beta chain). The PCR used 60 Vbeta and 13 Jbeta primers. TCRdb's table, derived via immunoSEQ multiplex PCR, lists solely in-frame clones and lacks some. Of 150,000 to 200,000 clones listed, approximately 86% are singletons. The source of the sample is a study of cytomegalovirus exposure and HLA in healthy donors. The sequenced material came from PBMCs. This TCR derives from a woman under 30 in good health and CMV-seronegative.

The CDR3 protein is CASSGWETGNEQFF. The CDR3 region has the DNA TGTGCCAGCAGTGGCTGGGAGACTGGGAATGAGCAGTTCTTC. J is TRBJ2-1 and V is TRBV27; D is possibly TRBD2 (5 bases). V was cut by 5 bases and J by 7 bases, with 15 bases left in between. Germline V gene data show CDR1 as MNHEY and CDR2 as SMNVEV (reference sequence). This CDR3 contains 14 residues.